This T cell receptor (beta chain) comes out of a study of blood T cell repertoires in COVID-19. Looking at the study overall: Some COVID-19 samples were acute and others convalescent; all came from the United States, Italy and Spain. The cDNA or gDNA used as material had been derived from T cells, B-cell-depleted T cells, or PBMCs.

As processed by the authors: For nucleated cells, counts were estimated from reference gene primer amplification. The protocol was immunoSEQ multiplex PCR, while the TCRdb copy is restricted to in-frame clones and leaves out a portion. V, J and clone size derive from that table, while D and trimming were established from the DNA sequence. In the table there are over 100,000 clones, roughly 88% of which are singletons. V gave up 6 bases and J gave up 7 bases, with 13 bases separating them. This CDR3 has 12 amino acids. Germline V lookup: CDR1 MNHEY, CDR2 SVGAGI. The sequence derives from a man between 50 and 59 years old with acute or convalescent COVID-19. The V and J genes are TRBV6-5 and TRBJ2-7; D is perhaps TRBD2 (6 bases). The sequencing sample was made of peripheral blood. The CDR3, as DNA: TGTGCCAGCAGCAGCTCTGGGGGGGAGCAGTACTTC. It specifies CASSSSGGEQYF.